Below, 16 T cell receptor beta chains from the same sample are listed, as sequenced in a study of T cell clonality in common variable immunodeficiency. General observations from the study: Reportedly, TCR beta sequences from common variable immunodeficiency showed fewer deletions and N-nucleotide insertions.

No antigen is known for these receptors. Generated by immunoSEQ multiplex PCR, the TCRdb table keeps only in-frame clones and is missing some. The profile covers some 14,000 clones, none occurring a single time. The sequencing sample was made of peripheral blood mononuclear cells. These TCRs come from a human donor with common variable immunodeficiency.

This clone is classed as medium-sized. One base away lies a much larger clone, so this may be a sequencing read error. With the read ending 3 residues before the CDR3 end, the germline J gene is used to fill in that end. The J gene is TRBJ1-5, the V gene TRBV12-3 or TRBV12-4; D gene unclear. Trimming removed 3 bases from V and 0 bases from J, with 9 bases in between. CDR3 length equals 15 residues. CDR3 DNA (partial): TGTGCCAGCAGTTTTGAGGCAGATAGCAATCAGCCC. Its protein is CASSFEADSNQP. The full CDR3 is CASSFEADSNQPQHF.

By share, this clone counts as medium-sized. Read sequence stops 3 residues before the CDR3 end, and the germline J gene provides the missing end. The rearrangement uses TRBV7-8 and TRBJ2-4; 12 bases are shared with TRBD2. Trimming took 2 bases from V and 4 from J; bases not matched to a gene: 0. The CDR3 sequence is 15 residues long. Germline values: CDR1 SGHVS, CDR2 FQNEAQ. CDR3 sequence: CASSLTSGGKNIQYF. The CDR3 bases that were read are TGTGCCAGCAGCTTAACTAGCGGGGGGAAAAACATT.

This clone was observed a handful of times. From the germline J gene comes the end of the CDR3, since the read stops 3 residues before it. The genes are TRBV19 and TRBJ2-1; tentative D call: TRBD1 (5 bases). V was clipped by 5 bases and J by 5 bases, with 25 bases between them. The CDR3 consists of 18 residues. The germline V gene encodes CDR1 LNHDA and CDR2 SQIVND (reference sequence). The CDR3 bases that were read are TGTGCCAGTAGTTCCAGGGCCCTCTTCTACGTAATGGACAATGAG. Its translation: CASSSRALFYVMDNE. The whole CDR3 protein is CASSSRALFYVMDNEQFF. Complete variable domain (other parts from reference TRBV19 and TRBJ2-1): DGGITQSPKYLFRKEGQNVTLSCEQNLNHDAMYWYRQDPGQGLRLIYYSQIVNDFQKGDIAEGYSVSREKKESFPLTVTSAQKNPTAFYLCASSSRALFYVMDNEQFFGPGTRLTVL.

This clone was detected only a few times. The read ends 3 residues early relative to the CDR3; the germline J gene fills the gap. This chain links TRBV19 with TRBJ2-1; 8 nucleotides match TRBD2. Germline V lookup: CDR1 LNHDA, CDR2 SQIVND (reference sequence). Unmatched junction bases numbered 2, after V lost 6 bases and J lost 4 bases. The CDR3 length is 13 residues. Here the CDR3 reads CASRVAGYNEQFF. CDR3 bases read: TGTGCCAGTAGGGTAGCGGGGTACAATGAG.

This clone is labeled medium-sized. The CDR3 bases that were read are TGCGCCAGCAGCCTTCGGGACAGCTACTCCTACGAG. It translates to CASSLRDSYSYE. The full-length CDR3 reads as CASSLRDSYSYEQYF. The genes are TRBV5-1 and TRBJ2-7; 7 nucleotides line up with TRBD1. The read is 3 residues too short to cover the CDR3 end, so that end is filled in from the germline J gene. In germline, CDR1 is SGHRS, CDR2 YFSETQ. This CDR3 comprises 15 residues. V gave up 4 bases and J gave up 0 bases; unmatched junction bases: 7.

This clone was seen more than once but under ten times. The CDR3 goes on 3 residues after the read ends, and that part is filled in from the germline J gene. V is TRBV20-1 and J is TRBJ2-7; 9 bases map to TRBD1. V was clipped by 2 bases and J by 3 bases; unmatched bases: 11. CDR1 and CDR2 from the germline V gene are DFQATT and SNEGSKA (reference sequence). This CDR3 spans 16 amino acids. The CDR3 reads CSARHPGTGNLYEQYF. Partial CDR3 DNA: TGCAGTGCTAGACACCCTGGGACAGGGAACCTCTACGAG.

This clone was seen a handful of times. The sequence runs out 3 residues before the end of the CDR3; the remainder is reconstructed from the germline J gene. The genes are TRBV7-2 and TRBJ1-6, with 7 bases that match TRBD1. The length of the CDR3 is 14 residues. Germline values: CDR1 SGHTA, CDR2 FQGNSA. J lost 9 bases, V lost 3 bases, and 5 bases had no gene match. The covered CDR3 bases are TGTGCCAGCAGCTTCCAGGGGGACATTTCACCC. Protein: CASSFQGDISP. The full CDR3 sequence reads CASSFQGDISPLHF.

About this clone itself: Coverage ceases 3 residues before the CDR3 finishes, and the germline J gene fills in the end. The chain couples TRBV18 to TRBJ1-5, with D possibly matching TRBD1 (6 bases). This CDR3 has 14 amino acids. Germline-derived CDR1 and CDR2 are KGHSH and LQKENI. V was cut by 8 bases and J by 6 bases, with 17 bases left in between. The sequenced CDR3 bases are TGTGCCAGCCACGGGGGGGCTGTCAGTCAGCCC. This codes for CASHGGAVSQP. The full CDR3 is CASHGGAVSQPQHF.

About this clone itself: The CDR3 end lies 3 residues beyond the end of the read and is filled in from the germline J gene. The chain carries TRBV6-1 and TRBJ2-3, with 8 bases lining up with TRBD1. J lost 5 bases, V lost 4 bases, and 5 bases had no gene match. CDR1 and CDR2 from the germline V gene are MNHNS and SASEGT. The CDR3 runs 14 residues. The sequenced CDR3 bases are TGTGCCAGCAGTGTAAGACAGGGGATAGATACG. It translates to CASSVRQGIDT. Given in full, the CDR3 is CASSVRQGIDTQYF.

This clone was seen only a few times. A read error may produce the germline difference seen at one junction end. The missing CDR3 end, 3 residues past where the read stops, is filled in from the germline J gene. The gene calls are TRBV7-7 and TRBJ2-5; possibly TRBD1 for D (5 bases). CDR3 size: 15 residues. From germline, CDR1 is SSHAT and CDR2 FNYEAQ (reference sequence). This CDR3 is CASSLAPGPYETQYF. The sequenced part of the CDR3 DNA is TGTGCTAGCAGCTTAGCCCCAGGGCCGTACGAGACC. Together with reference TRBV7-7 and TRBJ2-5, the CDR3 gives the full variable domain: GAGVSQSPRYKVTKRGQDVTLRCDPISSHATLYWYQQALGQGPEFLTYFNYEAQPDKSGLPSDRFSAERPEGSISTLTIQRTEQRDSAMYRCASSLAPGPYETQYFGPGTRLLVL.

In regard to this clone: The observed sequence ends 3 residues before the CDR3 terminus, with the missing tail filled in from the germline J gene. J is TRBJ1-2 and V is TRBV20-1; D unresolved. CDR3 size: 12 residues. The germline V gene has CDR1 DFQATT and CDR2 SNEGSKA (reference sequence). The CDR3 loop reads CSAPVAGHGYTF. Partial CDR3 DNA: TGCAGTGCCCCAGTGGCAGGCCACGGC.

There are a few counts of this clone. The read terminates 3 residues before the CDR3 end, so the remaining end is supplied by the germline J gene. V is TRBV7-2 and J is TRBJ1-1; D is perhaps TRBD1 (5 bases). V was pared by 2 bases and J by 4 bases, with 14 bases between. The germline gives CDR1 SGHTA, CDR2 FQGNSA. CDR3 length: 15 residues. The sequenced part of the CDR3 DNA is TGTGCCAGCAGCTTAAGGGCCCAGGGAACCACTGAA. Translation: CASSLRAQGTTE. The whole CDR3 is CASSLRAQGTTEAFF.

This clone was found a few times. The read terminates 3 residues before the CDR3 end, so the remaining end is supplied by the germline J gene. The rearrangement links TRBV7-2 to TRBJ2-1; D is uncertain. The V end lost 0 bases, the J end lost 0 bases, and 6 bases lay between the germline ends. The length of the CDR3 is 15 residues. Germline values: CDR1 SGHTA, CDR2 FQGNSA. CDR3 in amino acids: CASSLAAVSYNEQFF. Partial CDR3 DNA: TGTGCCAGCAGCTTAGCGGCAGTCTCCTACAATGAG.

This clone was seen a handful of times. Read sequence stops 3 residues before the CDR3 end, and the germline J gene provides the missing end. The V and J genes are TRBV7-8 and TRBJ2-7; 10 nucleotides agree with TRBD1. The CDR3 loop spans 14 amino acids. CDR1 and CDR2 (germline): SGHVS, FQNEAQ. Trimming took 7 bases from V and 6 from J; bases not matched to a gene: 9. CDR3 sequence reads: CASKPGGTGAEQYF. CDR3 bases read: TGTGCCAGCAAGCCCGGGGGGACAGGGGCCGAG.

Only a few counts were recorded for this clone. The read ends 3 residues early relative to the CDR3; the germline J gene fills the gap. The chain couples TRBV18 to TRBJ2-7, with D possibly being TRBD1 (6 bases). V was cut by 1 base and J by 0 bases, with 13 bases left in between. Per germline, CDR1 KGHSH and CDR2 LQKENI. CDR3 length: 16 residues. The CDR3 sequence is CASSPLPGHSSYEQYF. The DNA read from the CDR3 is TGTGCCAGCTCACCACTTCCGGGACATAGCTCCTACGAG.

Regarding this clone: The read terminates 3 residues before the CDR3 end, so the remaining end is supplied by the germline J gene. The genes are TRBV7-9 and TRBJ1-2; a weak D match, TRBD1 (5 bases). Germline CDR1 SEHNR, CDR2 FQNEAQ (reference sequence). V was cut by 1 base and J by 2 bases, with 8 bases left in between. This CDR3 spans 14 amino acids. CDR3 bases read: TGTGCCAGCAGCTTAGAGGCAGGGAACTATGGC. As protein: CASSLEAGNYG. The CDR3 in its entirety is CASSLEAGNYGYTF.